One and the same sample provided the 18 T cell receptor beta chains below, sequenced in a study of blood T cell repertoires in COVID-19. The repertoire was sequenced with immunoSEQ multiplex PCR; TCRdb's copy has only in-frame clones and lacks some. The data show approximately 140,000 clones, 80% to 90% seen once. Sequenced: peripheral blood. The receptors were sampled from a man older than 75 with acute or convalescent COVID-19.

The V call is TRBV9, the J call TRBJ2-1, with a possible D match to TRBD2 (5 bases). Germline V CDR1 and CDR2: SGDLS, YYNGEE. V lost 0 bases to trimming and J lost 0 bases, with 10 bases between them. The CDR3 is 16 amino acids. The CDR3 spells CASSVAREYSYNEQFF. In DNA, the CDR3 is TGTGCCAGCAGCGTAGCGAGGGAATACTCCTACAATGAGCAGTTCTTC. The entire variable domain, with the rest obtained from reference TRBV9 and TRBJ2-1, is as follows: DSGVTQTPKHLITATGQRVTLRCSPRSGDLSVYWYQQSLDQGLQFLIQYYNGEERAKGNILERFSAQQFPDLHSELNLSSLELGDSALYFCASSVAREYSYNEQFFGPGTRLTVL.

The CDR3 bases are TGTGCCAGCAGCCAAGCCGAGGGCGGGGTTACACCCCTCCACTTT. Translation: CASSQAEGGVTPLHF. This rearrangement joins TRBV3-1 (or the pseudogene TRBV3-2) to TRBJ1-6; D is undetermined. Germline CDR1 reads LGHDT; CDR2 reads YNNKEL (reference sequence). Trimming removed 1 base at V and 11 bases at J, with 15 bases between. The CDR3 covers 15 residues.

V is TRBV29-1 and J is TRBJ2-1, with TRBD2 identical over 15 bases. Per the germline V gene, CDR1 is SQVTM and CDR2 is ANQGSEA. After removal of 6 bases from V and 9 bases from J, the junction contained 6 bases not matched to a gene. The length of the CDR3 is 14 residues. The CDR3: CSVKGLAGGLEQFF. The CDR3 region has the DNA TGCAGCGTAAAGGGACTAGCGGGAGGACTTGAGCAGTTCTTC.

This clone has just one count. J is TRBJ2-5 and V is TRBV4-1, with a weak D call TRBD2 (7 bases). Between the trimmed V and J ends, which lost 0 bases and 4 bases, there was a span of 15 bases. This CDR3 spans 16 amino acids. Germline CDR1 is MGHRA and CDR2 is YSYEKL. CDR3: CASSQEGRGRGETQYF. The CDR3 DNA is TGCGCCAGCAGCCAAGAAGGGCGGGGGCGAGGAGAGACCCAGTACTTC.

The CDR3, as DNA: TGTGCCAGCAGGGAACAGGGTCGTAATTCACCCCTCCACTTT. Protein: CASREQGRNSPLHF. V usage is TRBV3-1 (or the pseudogene TRBV3-2) and J usage is TRBJ1-6, with TRBD1 as a possible D gene (6 bases). From germline, CDR1 is LGHDT and CDR2 YNNKEL (reference sequence). The CDR3 has 14 residues. The V and J ends lost 6 bases and 6 bases respectively, with 12 bases between them.

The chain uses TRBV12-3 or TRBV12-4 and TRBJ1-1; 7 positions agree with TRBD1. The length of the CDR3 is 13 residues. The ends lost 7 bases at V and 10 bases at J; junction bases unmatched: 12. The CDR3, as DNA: TGTGCCAGCACTCTCTCCGGGGGGGACAGAGCTTTCTTT. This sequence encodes CASTLSGGDRAFF.

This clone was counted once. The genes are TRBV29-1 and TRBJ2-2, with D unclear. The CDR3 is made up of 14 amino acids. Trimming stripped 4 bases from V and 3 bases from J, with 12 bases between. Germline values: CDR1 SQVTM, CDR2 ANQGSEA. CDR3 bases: TGCAGCGTTGCCCGAGTGTCTGACACCGGGGAGCTGTTTTTT. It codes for CSVARVSDTGELFF.

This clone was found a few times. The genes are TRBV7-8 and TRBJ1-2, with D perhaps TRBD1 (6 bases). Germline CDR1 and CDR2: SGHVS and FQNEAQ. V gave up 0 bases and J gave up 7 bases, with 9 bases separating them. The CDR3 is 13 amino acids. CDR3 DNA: TGTGCCAGCAGCTTAGCGCTCAGGGGTGGCTACACCTTC. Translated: CASSLALRGGYTF.

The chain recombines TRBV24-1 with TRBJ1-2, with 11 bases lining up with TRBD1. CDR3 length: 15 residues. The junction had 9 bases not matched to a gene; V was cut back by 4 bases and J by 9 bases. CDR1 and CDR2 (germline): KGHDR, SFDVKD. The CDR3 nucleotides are TGTGCCACCAGTGACCAAGCGGGACAGGGGGGTCGCTACACCTTC. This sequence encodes CATSDQAGQGGRYTF.

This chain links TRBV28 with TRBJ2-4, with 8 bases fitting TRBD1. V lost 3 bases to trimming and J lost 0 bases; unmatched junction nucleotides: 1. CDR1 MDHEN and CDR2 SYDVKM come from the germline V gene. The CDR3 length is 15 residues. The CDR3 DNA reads TGTGCCAGCAGTTTGGGACAGGTAGCCAAAAACATTCAGTACTTC. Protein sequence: CASSLGQVAKNIQYF.

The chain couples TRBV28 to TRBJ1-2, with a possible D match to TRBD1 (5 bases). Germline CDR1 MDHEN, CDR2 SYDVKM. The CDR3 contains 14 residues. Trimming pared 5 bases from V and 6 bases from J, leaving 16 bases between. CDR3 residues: CASSKWGREDGYTF. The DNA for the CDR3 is TGTGCCAGCAGTAAATGGGGCAGGGAAGATGGCTACACCTTC.

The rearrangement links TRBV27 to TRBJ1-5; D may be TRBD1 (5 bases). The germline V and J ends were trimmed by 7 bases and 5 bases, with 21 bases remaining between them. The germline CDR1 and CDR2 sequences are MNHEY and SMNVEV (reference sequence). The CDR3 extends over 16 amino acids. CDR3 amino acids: CASILGQSITHQPQHF. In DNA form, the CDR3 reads TGTGCCAGCATCTTGGGGCAAAGCATCACACATCAGCCCCAGCATTTT.

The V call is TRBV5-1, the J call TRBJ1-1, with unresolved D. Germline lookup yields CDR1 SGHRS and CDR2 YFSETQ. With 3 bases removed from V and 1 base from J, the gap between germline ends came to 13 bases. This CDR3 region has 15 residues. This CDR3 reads CASSSLSTANTEAFF. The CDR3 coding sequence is TGCGCCAGCAGCTCCCTTTCTACAGCGAACACTGAAGCTTTCTTT. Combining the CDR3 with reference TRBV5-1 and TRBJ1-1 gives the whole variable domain KAGVTQTPRYLIKTRGQQVTLSCSPISGHRSVSWYQQTPGQGLQFLFEYFSETQRNKGNFPGRFSGRQFSNSRSEMNVSTLELGDSALYLCASSSLSTANTEAFFGQGTRLTVV.

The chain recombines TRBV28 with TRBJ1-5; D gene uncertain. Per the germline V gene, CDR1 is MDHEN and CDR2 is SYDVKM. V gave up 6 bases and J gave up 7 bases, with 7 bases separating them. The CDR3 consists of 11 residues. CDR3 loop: CASRGGQPQHF. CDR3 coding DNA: TGTGCCAGCAGGGGAGGCCAGCCCCAGCATTTT.

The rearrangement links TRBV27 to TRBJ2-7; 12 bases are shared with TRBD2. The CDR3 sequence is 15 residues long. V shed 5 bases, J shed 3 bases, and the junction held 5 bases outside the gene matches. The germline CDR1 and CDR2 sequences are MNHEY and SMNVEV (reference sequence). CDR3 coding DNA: TGTGCCAGCAGTCGGACTAGCGGGGCCTTCTACGAGCAGTACTTC. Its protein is CASSRTSGAFYEQYF.

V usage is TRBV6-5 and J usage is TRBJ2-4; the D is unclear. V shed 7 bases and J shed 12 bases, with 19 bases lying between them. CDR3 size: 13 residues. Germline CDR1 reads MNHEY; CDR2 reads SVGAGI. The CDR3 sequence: CASKTLPVGDQYF. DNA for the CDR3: TGTGCCAGCAAGACCCTACCGGTTGGAGATCAGTACTTC.

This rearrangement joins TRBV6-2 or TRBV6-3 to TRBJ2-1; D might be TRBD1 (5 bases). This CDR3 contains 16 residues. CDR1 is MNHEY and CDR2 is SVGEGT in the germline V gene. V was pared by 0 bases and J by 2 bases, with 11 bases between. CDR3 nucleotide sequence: TGTGCCAGCAGTTACTCAGGGGCCCTCCCCTACAATGAGCAGTTCTTC. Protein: CASSYSGALPYNEQFF.

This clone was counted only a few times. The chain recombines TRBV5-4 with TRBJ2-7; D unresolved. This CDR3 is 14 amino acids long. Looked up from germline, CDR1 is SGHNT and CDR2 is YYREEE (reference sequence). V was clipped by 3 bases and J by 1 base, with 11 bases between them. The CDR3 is CASSSGPVSYEQYF. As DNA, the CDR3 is TGTGCCAGCAGCTCCGGTCCGGTTTCCTACGAGCAGTACTTC.